The present T cell receptor beta chain was sequenced within a study of CD8+CD57+ T cells in acquired aplastic anemia. For the study at large: Quantities of DNA derived from sorted CD4+ and CD8+ cells averaged roughly 3 ug. Findings of the study overall: Researchers report that around 29 CD8+ CDR3 sequences appeared in both patients and controls. The study found no significant CD8+ Simpson's diversity difference between patients and controls.

Individuals selected for sequencing had exhibited CD8+CD57+ cell expansion on flow cytometry. Severe acquired aplastic anemia was the diagnosis recorded for all patients. Comments on this clonotype: No antigen is known for it.

Germline CDR1 reads DFQATT; CDR2 reads SNEGSKA (reference sequence). The ends were cut back, 6 bases at V and 5 bases at J, with 10 bases in the middle. There are 12 residues in the CDR3. CDR3 and TCR beta VDJ profiling relied on a genomic DNA template. TCRdb processed the reads anew with MiXCR; each CDR3 protein has one entry. The sample includes roughly 160,000 distinct CDR3 sequences, 71% of them seen just once. This TCR was recovered from a human donor with aplastic anemia. The sample consisted of sorted CD4+, CD8+, or CD8+CD57+ T cells (not recorded which) from PBMCs. The rearrangement joins TRBV20-1 to TRBJ2-2; unclear D gene. DNA of the CDR3: TGCAGTGCGGGGTCGTGGACCGGGGAGCTGTTTTTT. This encodes CSAGSWTGELFF.